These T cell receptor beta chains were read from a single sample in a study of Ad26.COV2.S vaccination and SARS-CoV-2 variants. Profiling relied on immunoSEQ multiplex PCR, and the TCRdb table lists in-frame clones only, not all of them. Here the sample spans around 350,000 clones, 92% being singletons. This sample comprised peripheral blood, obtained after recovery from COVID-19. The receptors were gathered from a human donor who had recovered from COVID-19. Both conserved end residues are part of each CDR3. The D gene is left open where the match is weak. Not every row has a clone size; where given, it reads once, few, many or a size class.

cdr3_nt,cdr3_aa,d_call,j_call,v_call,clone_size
TGCGCCAGCAGCTTGGAAAGGAAATCTAATGAAAAACTGTTTTTT,CASSLERKSNEKLFF,.,TRBJ1-4,TRBV5-1,once
TGTGCCAGCAGCTTAACGGGGCAGGGGGCTCCCCACTACGAGCAGTACTTC,CASSLTGQGAPHYEQYF,TRBD1,TRBJ2-7,TRBV7-2,once
TGCGCCAGCAGCCTCGAGACGGGGGGAAGCTACGAGCAGTACTTC,CASSLETGGSYEQYF,TRBD2,TRBJ2-7,TRBV4-1,.
TGTGCCAGCAGTTACTCAGGACGGCGGGGGGTAAGCACAGATACGCAGTATTTT,CASSYSGRRGVSTDTQYF,TRBD2,TRBJ2-3,TRBV6-2/TRBV6-3,.
TGTGCCAGCAGTTTAGGAGGGAGGGGGGCTTTCTTT,CASSLGGRGAFF,.,TRBJ1-1,TRBV12-3/TRBV12-4,.
TGTGCCAGCAGTTACTCGAGCAGGGTTTCTGGCAAGACCCAGTACTTC,CASSYSSRVSGKTQYF,.,TRBJ2-5,TRBV6-5,.
TGTGCCAGCAGCTTTGGGGAAGAGACCCAGTACTTC,CASSFGEETQYF,.,TRBJ2-5,TRBV11-2,.
TGCGCCAGCAGTGAGTCGGCCAGGGGGCAAAAAGAGACCCAGTACTTC,CASSESARGQKETQYF,TRBD1,TRBJ2-5,TRBV10-2,.
TGTGCCAGTCGGGACAGCCTAAACACTGAAGCTTTCTTT,CASRDSLNTEAFF,TRBD1,TRBJ1-1,TRBV19,.
TGCGCCAGCAGCTTGGGCGGCGGGGAGCTGTTTTTT,CASSLGGGELFF,.,TRBJ2-2,TRBV5-1,once
TGTGCCATCAGTCGGGGTACAGGACAGACTGAAGCTTTCTTT,CAISRGTGQTEAFF,.,TRBJ1-1,TRBV10-3,.
TGTGCCAGCAGCTCCCGACTAGCGGGAATCGGCCAAGAGACCCAGTACTTC,CASSSRLAGIGQETQYF,TRBD2,TRBJ2-5,TRBV5-4,.
TGTGCCATCACGGCGGGGCAGGGGCTACCAAACTATGGCTACACCTTC,CAITAGQGLPNYGYTF,.,TRBJ1-2,TRBV10-3,.
TGTGCCAGCAGCTCCCCAAGTTCTGGAAACACCATATATTTT,CASSSPSSGNTIYF,.,TRBJ1-3,TRBV13,.
TGTGCCAGCAGCCTGCGACCAGCCAGGAATCAGCCCCAGCATTTT,CASSLRPARNQPQHF,.,TRBJ1-5,TRBV7-2,.
TGTGCCAGCAGCCAAGCGAGCGGGGGACCTCCTCCATACGAGCAGTACTTC,CASSQASGGPPPYEQYF,TRBD2,TRBJ2-7,TRBV4-2,.
TGTGCCAGCAGCTTAGCGCTGACAGGGAGAAGTCAGCCCCAGCATTTT,CASSLALTGRSQPQHF,TRBD1,TRBJ1-5,TRBV7-2,.
TGTGCTAGTGGTTTGGCGTCTTTTCCCCGCAATCAGCCCCAGCATTTT,CASGLASFPRNQPQHF,.,TRBJ1-5,TRBV12-5,.
TGCGCCAGCTGCCTCCTGTTGGGGGCCGGCTACAATGAGCAGTTCTTC,CASCLLLGAGYNEQFF,.,TRBJ2-1,TRBV5-1,.
TGTGCCAGCAGCTTACCGGGGGGAGGATACCGGGAGCAGTACTTC,CASSLPGGGYREQYF,TRBD2,TRBJ2-7,TRBV7-2,once
TGTGCCAGCAGTACGATTCAGGGGGCAACAATGAACACTGAAGCTTTCTTT,CASSTIQGATMNTEAFF,TRBD1,TRBJ1-1,TRBV27,.
TGTGCCACCAGCAGAGATACGGGAACAGACACTGAAGCTTTCTTT,CATSRDTGTDTEAFF,.,TRBJ1-1,TRBV15,.
TGTGCCAGCGCTACAGGGGCACCGATCTATGGCTACACCTTC,CASATGAPIYGYTF,TRBD1,TRBJ1-2,TRBV6-5,.
TGTGCCAGCAGTGAATTCGGGGCTAATGAAAAACTGTTTTTT,CASSEFGANEKLFF,.,TRBJ1-4,TRBV2,.
TGTGCCAGCAGTTACGGGGCAAATTACGAGCAGTACTTC,CASSYGANYEQYF,.,TRBJ2-7,TRBV6-5,.
TGTGCCAGCAGCTTCTTCGACAGAATGAACACTGAAGCTTTCTTT,CASSFFDRMNTEAFF,.,TRBJ1-1,TRBV5-6,once
TGTGCCAGCAGTCAAGGGACAAACCTCTATGGCTACACCTTC,CASSQGTNLYGYTF,.,TRBJ1-2,TRBV28,.
TGTGCCAGCAGCTTATTACGGGGGGAAGGCACAGATACGCAGTATTTT,CASSLLRGEGTDTQYF,TRBD2,TRBJ2-3,TRBV7-8,.
TGTGCCAGCAGGTCTCGGGGTGATGGAAACACCATATATTTT,CASRSRGDGNTIYF,.,TRBJ1-3,TRBV27,.
TGTGCCAGCAGCTTGGACGGAATTAATGAAAAACTGTTTTTT,CASSLDGINEKLFF,.,TRBJ1-4,TRBV5-6,.
TGCGCCAGCAGTCAGGTCGTTCGAGCGGGGACCTCCTACGAGCAGTACTTC,CASSQVVRAGTSYEQYF,TRBD2,TRBJ2-7,TRBV23-1,.
TGTGCCAGCAGGAAGACAGGGGACACTGAAGCTTTCTTT,CASRKTGDTEAFF,TRBD1,TRBJ1-1,TRBV12-3/TRBV12-4,.
TGTGCCAGCAGTTACAACAGGGGGCTAGAGCAGTACTTC,CASSYNRGLEQYF,TRBD1,TRBJ2-7,TRBV6-5,.
TGTGCCAGCAGCGGAAGGCTGAATTCACCCCTCCACTTT,CASSGRLNSPLHF,.,TRBJ1-6,TRBV9,.
TGTGCCAGTAGTGAGGACGTCGGATGGGGAGAGCAGTACTTC,CASSEDVGWGEQYF,.,TRBJ2-7,TRBV19,.
TGTGCCAGCAGCCCTCGTGAGGGGGGGTGGTACAATGAGCAGTTCTTC,CASSPREGGWYNEQFF,.,TRBJ2-1,TRBV6-6,once
TGTGCCAGCAGCGTAGCGACAGGGCTGGTTTCACCCCTCCACTTT,CASSVATGLVSPLHF,TRBD1,TRBJ1-6,TRBV9,.
TGTGCCAGCAGTTTACGCGGGGGCGGCTACACCTTC,CASSLRGGGYTF,.,TRBJ1-2,TRBV12-3/TRBV12-4,.
TGTGCCATCAGTGACACTCCCCCGGGTGGTAGCGGGGGTTCGGAGCAGTTCTTC,CAISDTPPGGSGGSEQFF,TRBD2,TRBJ2-1,TRBV10-3,.
TGTGCCAGCATCCGCGGGCGGCCGGGGGCCACTGAAGCTTTCTTT,CASIRGRPGATEAFF,.,TRBJ1-1,TRBV6-5,.
TGCGCCAGCAAGAAGGGGACTCAAACAATGACCTACGAGCAGTACTTC,CASKKGTQTMTYEQYF,.,TRBJ2-7,TRBV5-1,.
TGTGCCAGCAGTGAGCGGGGGGTGTCGTCCTACAATGAGCAGTTCTTC,CASSERGVSSYNEQFF,TRBD2,TRBJ2-1,TRBV2,.
TGTGCCAGCAGCCAAGGTGGGAGCGCTTTCTTT,CASSQGGSAFF,.,TRBJ1-1,TRBV3-1/TRBV3-2,.
TGTGCCAGCAGTTATATTAACACTGAAGCTTTCTTT,CASSYINTEAFF,.,TRBJ1-1,TRBV6-6,.
TGCGCCAGCACCTTCTTTCCGGGATTTAACTATGGCTACACCTTC,CASTFFPGFNYGYTF,.,TRBJ1-2,TRBV5-1,.
TGTGCCAGCATCCGTAGAGGGACAGGGCAAGACTCCTACGAGCAGTACTTC,CASIRRGTGQDSYEQYF,TRBD1,TRBJ2-7,TRBV27,.
TGCAGCGCCCGGGACAACTCCTACGAGCAGTACTTC,CSARDNSYEQYF,.,TRBJ2-7,TRBV29-1,.
TGTGCCAGCAGCTTATCTGGCTATAGCAATCAGCCCCAGCATTTT,CASSLSGYSNQPQHF,.,TRBJ1-5,TRBV13,.
TGTGCCAGCAGTGACAGGTCCTACGAGCAGTACTTC,CASSDRSYEQYF,.,TRBJ2-7,TRBV27,.
TGCGCCAGCAGCTCGGCGGCGACCTACACCGGGGAGCTGTTTTTT,CASSSAATYTGELFF,.,TRBJ2-2,TRBV5-1,.
TGTGCCAGCAGTTTCCAGGTTGCAACTAATGAAAAACTGTTTTTT,CASSFQVATNEKLFF,.,TRBJ1-4,TRBV27,.
TGTGCCAGCAGTTACTCCAACCGCGGGCGCGGGGTCGAGCAGTACTTC,CASSYSNRGRGVEQYF,.,TRBJ2-7,TRBV6-5,.
TGTGCCAGCAGTGCGGGCAGGGGGCATGAGCAGTTCTTC,CASSAGRGHEQFF,TRBD1,TRBJ2-1,TRBV2,.